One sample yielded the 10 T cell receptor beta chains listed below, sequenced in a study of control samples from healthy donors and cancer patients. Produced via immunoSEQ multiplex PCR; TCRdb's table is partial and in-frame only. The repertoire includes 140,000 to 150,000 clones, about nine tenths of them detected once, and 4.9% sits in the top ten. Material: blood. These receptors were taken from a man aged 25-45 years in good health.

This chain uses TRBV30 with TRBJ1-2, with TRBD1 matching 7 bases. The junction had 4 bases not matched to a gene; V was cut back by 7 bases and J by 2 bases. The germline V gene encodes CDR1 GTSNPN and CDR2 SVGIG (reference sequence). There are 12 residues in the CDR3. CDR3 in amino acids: CAYRQGNYGYTF. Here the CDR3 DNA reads TGTGCCTATCGACAGGGAAACTATGGCTACACCTTC.

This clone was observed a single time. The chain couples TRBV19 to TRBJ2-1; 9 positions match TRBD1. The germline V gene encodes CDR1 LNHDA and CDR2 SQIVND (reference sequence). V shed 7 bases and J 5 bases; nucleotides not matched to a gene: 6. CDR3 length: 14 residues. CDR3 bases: TGTGCCAGTATAGGGACAGGGAGTAACAATGAGCAGTTCTTC. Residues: CASIGTGSNNEQFF.

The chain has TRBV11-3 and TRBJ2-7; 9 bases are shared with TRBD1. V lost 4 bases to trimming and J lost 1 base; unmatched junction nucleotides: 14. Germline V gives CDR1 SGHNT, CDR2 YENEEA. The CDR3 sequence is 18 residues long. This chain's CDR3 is CASSSPRTGAKFSYEQYF. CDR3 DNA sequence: TGTGCCAGCAGCTCGCCCCGGACAGGGGCCAAATTTTCCTACGAGCAGTACTTC. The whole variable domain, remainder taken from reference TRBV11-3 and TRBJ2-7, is EAGVVQSPRYKIIEKKQPVAFWCNPISGHNTLYWYLQNLGQGPELLIRYENEEAVDDSQLPKDRFSAERLKGVDSTLKIQPAELGDSAVYLCASSSPRTGAKFSYEQYFGPGTRLTVT.

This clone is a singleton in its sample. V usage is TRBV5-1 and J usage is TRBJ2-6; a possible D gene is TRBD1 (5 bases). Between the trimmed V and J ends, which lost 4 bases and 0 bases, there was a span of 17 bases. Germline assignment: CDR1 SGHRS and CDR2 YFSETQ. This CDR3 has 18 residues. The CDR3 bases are TGCGCCAGCAGCATAAGGGGATGGGATAGCTCTGGGGCCAACGTCCTGACTTTC. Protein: CASSIRGWDSSGANVLTF.

The chain's CDR3 is CASSGLGIDQETQYF. As DNA, the CDR3 is TGTGCCAGCAGCGGACTGGGCATCGACCAAGAGACCCAGTACTTC. The V call is TRBV28, the J call TRBJ2-5; D possibly corresponds to TRBD2 (5 bases). The CDR3 is 15 residues long. Germline V gives CDR1 MDHEN, CDR2 SYDVKM. The ends were cut back, 6 bases at V and 0 bases at J, with 14 bases in the middle.

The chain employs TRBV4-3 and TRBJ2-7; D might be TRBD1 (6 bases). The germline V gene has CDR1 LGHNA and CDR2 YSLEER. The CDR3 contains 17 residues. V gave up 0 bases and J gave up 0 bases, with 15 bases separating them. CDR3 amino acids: CASSQDPWQGTSYEQYF. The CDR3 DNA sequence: TGCGCCAGCAGCCAAGATCCCTGGCAGGGGACCTCCTACGAGCAGTACTTC.

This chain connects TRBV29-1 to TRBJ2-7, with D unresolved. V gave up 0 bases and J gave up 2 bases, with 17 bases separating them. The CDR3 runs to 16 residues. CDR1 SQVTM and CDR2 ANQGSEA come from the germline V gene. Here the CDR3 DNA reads TGCAGCGTTGAAGACCCGACTGATTCTGCGGCCTACGAGCAGTACTTC. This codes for CSVEDPTDSAAYEQYF.

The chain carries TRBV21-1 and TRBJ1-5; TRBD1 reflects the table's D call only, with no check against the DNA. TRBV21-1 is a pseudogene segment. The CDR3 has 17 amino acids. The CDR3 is CASSLRGRGSFNQPQHF. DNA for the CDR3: TGTGCCAGCAGCCTAAGGGGAAGGGGCAGCTTCAATCAGCCCCAGCATTTT.

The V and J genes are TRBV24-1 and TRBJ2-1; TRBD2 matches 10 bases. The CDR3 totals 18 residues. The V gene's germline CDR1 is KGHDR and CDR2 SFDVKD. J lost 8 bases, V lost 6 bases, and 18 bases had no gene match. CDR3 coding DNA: TGTGCCACCAGTCCACCTCAGGGTAGCGGGGGGCCCCCCGATGAGCAGTTCTTC. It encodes CATSPPQGSGGPPDEQFF.

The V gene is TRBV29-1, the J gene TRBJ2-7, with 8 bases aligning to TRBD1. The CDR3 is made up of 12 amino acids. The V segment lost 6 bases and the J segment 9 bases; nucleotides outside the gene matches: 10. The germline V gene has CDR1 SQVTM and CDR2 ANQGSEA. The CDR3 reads CSVTDQGARQYF. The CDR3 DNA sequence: TGCAGCGTAACCGACCAGGGGGCAAGGCAGTACTTC.